A selection of T cell receptor beta chains follows, all from one sample in a study of T cells in Graves' hyperthyroidism and ophthalmopathy. TCRdb reprocessed the multiplex PCR reads with MiXCR, giving one entry per CDR3 protein. The repertoire has hundreds of thousands of distinct CDR3 sequences, approximately 15% of them found once; the top ten carry roughly 3.5%. Sequenced: blood. The receptors were sampled from a middle-aged woman with Graves' ophthalmopathy. Both conserved end residues are part of each CDR3. The D gene is left open where the match is weak. Only some rows state a clone size, as once, few, many or a class for expanded clones.

J gene | D gene | V gene | clone size | CDR3 protein | CDR3 DNA
TRBJ2-3 | TRBD1 | TRBV9 | - | CASSFSGQGITDTQYF | TGTGCCAGCAGCTTTTCTGGACAGGGGATTACAGATACGCAGTATTTT
TRBJ2-3 | - | TRBV7-9 | - | CASSSLSITDTQYF | TGTGCCAGCAGCTCCCTTTCAATCACAGATACGCAGTATTTT
TRBJ1-5 | - | TRBV5-1 | many | CASSLDGDSNQPQHF | TGCGCCAGCAGCTTGGACGGAGATAGCAATCAGCCCCAGCATTTT
TRBJ1-1 | - | TRBV2 | many | CASSEYSAFF | TGTGCCAGCAGTGAATATTCAGCTTTCTTT
TRBJ2-1 | TRBD1 | TRBV6-1 | few | CASSSPTGRSYNEQFF | TGTGCCAGCAGTTCCCCGACAGGGCGCTCCTACAATGAGCAGTTCTTC
TRBJ2-1 | - | TRBV10-2 | - | CASSESINEQFF | TGCGCCAGCAGTGAGAGTATTAATGAGCAGTTCTTC
TRBJ1-1 | - | TRBV20-1 | - | CSAGPGGTEAFF | TGCAGTGCGGGGCCGGGAGGAACTGAAGCTTTCTTT
TRBJ2-5 | TRBD1 | TRBV20-1 | many | CSGSGTGSQETQYF | TGCAGTGGTAGTGGGACAGGATCTCAAGAGACCCAGTACTTC
TRBJ1-1 | - | TRBV20-1 | many | CSARSREYTEAFF | TGCAGTGCTAGGAGCAGGGAGTACACTGAAGCTTTCTTT
TRBJ2-5 | TRBD2 | TRBV12-5 | - | CASGLVIGLAGGRNPQETQYF | TGTGCTAGTGGTTTGGTAATCGGGCTAGCGGGGGGGCGCAATCCCCAAGAGACCCAGTACTTC
TRBJ1-5 | - | TRBV27 | few | CASSLIANQPQHF | TGTGCCAGCAGTTTAATTGCCAATCAGCCCCAGCATTTT
TRBJ1-1 | TRBD1 | TRBV2 | many | CASRGTVGEAFF | TGTGCCAGCAGGGGGACAGTAGGTGAAGCTTTCTTT
TRBJ1-2 | - | TRBV12-3/TRBV12-4 | few | CASSSTVNCGYTF | TGTGCCAGCAGTTCTACAGTCAACTGTGGCTACACCTTC
TRBJ2-2 | - | TRBV12-5 | few | CASGSTSPVQGYTGELFF | TGTGCTAGTGGTTCAACCTCCCCGGTTCAGGGATATACCGGGGAGCTGTTTTTT
TRBJ1-2 | - | TRBV5-6 | few | CASERRGYYGYTF | TGTGCCAGCGAAAGGCGGGGTTACTATGGCTACACCTTC
TRBJ2-1 | TRBD2 | TRBV19 | few | CASNTGLAGTNEQFF | TGTGCCAGTAACACGGGACTAGCGGGAACGAATGAGCAGTTCTTC
TRBJ1-1 | - | TRBV3-1 | many | CASSPYAGTEAFF | TGTGCCAGCAGCCCCTACGCCGGGACTGAAGCTTTCTTT
TRBJ2-3 | TRBD2 | TRBV6-9 | few | CASLTAGGRPRNTQYF | TGTGCCAGCCTGACGGCGGGGGGGCGGCCGAGGAATACGCAGTATTTT
TRBJ1-4 | - | TRBV5-1 | - | CASSLDATNEKLFF | TGCGCCAGCAGCTTGGACGCAACTAATGAAAAACTGTTTTTT
TRBJ1-2 | - | TRBV7-3 | - | CASSPGREGGYTF | TGTGCCAGCAGCCCTGGCCGTGAGGGTGGCTACACCTTC
TRBJ2-3 | TRBD2 | TRBV20-1 | many | CSAIGGPTKTSGRALLKDTQYF | TGCAGTGCTATTGGGGGCCCGACGAAGACTAGCGGGAGGGCCTTATTGAAAGATACGCAGTATTTT
TRBJ2-7 | - | TRBV4-1 | - | CASSQEGGGSSYEQYF | TGCGCCAGCAGCCAAGAAGGTGGCGGCAGCTCCTACGAGCAGTACTTC
TRBJ1-1 | - | TRBV28 | many | CASSAEGTEAFF | TGTGCCAGCAGCGCGGAGGGAACTGAAGCTTTCTTT
TRBJ1-5 | TRBD1 | TRBV7-8 | - | CASSSGTGGPGAQHF | TGTGCCAGCAGCTCCGGGACAGGGGGCCCAGGGGCCCAGCATTTT
TRBJ2-6 | - | TRBV7-2 | - | CASSLKGTSGANVLTF | TGTGCCAGCAGCTTAAAGGGTACCTCTGGGGCCAACGTCCTGACTTTC
TRBJ1-6 | - | TRBV2 | many | CASSTEYNSPLHF | TGTGCCAGCAGTACAGAATATAATTCACCCCTCCACTTT
TRBJ2-7 | - | TRBV20-1 | many | CSARAGLYPLYEQYF | TGCAGTGCTAGAGCCGGGCTTTATCCCCTCTACGAGCAGTACTTC
TRBJ1-1 | - | TRBV3-1 | - | CASSELGPTEAFF | TGTGCCAGCAGCGAACTGGGTCCCACTGAAGCTTTCTTT
TRBJ1-4 | - | TRBV2 | few | CASSFDRTNEKLFF | TGTGCCAGCAGTTTTGACAGAACTAATGAAAAACTGTTTTTT
TRBJ2-1 | - | TRBV11-2 | many | CASSPTLSGYNEQFF | TGTGCCAGCAGCCCGACTCTCTCGGGATACAATGAGCAGTTCTTC
TRBJ1-1 | - | TRBV6-1 | many | CASRTTGPAVDTEAFF | TGTGCCAGCAGAACTACTGGGCCGGCGGTGGACACTGAAGCTTTCTTT
TRBJ1-2 | - | TRBV5-8 | many | CASSLVGPSYGYTF | TGTGCCAGCAGCTTGGTAGGGCCTTCCTATGGCTACACCTTC
TRBJ2-5 | TRBD1 | TRBV18 | - | CASSPPSRGQETQYF | TGTGCCAGCTCACCACCGAGCAGGGGGCAAGAGACCCAGTACTTC
TRBJ2-7 | TRBD1 | TRBV27 | many | CASSPGTGATYEQYF | TGTGCCAGCAGTCCCGGGACAGGGGCCACCTACGAGCAGTACTTC
TRBJ2-2 | - | TRBV2 | many | CASSERRLGTGELFF | TGTGCCAGCAGTGAGAGGAGGTTAGGCACCGGGGAGCTGTTTTTT
TRBJ1-6 | - | TRBV28 | - | CASRRGLSSPLHF | TGTGCCAGCAGGAGGGGATTGAGTTCACCCCTCCACTTT
TRBJ2-1 | - | TRBV7-6 | many | CASSGGLGTYNEQFF | TGTGCCAGCAGCGGGGGCTTAGGGACCTACAATGAGCAGTTCTTC
TRBJ2-7 | TRBD2 | TRBV20-1 | many | CSAQRGAGGASYEQYF | TGCAGTGCTCAAAGGGGGGCGGGAGGGGCCTCCTACGAGCAGTACTTC
TRBJ2-1 | TRBD2 | TRBV18 | many | CASSQVSGGRNEQFF | TGTGCCAGCTCACAAGTGTCGGGGGGGCGTAATGAGCAGTTCTTC
TRBJ2-5 | - | TRBV6-1 | many | CATIGGGGETQYF | TGTGCCACGATCGGGGGAGGGGGAGAGACCCAGTACTTC
TRBJ1-6 | - | TRBV5-1 | - | CASSLRSASPLHF | TGCGCCAGCAGCCTCAGGAGCGCTTCACCCCTCCACTTT
TRBJ2-1 | - | TRBV5-1 | many | CASRWTVDYNEQFF | TGCGCCAGCAGATGGACAGTTGACTACAATGAGCAGTTCTTC
TRBJ1-2 | - | TRBV5-1 | - | CASSLDMHLYGYTF | TGCGCCAGCAGCTTGGATATGCATCTCTATGGCTACACCTTC
TRBJ2-5 | - | TRBV29-1 | - | CSARVQQETRYF | TGCAGCGCCCGGGTACAGCAAGAGACCCGGTACTTC
TRBJ2-7 | TRBD2 | TRBV29-1 | - | CSVRLAGHEQYF | TGCAGCGTAAGACTAGCGGGACACGAGCAGTACTTC
TRBJ1-3 | - | TRBV12-3/TRBV12-4 | few | CASSLGSGQSGNTIYF | TGTGCCAGCAGTTTGGGGTCGGGGCAGTCTGGAAACACCATATATTTT
TRBJ2-3 | - | TRBV29-1 | - | CSVEIGTVTDTQYF | TGCAGCGTTGAAATAGGGACGGTGACAGATACGCAGTATTTT
TRBJ2-1 | - | TRBV7-8 | - | CASSLVLGGLPRYNEQFF | TGTGCCAGCAGCTTAGTTTTGGGGGGATTACCGCGGTACAATGAGCAGTTCTTC
TRBJ1-1 | - | TRBV7-9 | - | CASSAWGENTEAFF | TGTGCCAGCAGCGCTTGGGGAGAGAACACTGAAGCTTTCTTT
TRBJ1-1 | - | TRBV5-1 | few | CASREGKGADTEAFF | TGCGCCAGCAGAGAGGGGAAAGGGGCTGACACTGAAGCTTTCTTT